The entry below gives a single T cell receptor (beta chain) sequence along with its context. Antigen: not known. Deletions cut 7 bases from V and 1 base from J, with 7 bases between. Germline V gene sequence: CDR1 SQVTM, CDR2 ANQGSEA. There are 11 residues in the CDR3. The sample is drawn from a study of cytotoxic CD8 clonotypes in ibrutinib-treated CLL. Assay used: immunoSEQ multiplex PCR; TCRdb lists only in-frame clones, some missing. The sample comprises some 16,000 clones, 65% to 70% of which are singletons, and 15% to 20% rests with the top ten. General study findings and limits: Higher circulating CD8+ T-cell counts strongly accompanied higher baseline clonality, above age-matched healthy donors.

The receptor was isolated from a human donor with chronic lymphocytic leukemia. Sequenced material: PBMCs, taken before ibrutinib treatment. The chain joins TRBV29-1 to TRBJ1-1; D not certain. CDR3 region: CSAQENTEAFF. As DNA, the CDR3 is TGCAGCGCTCAGGAGAACACTGAAGCTTTCTTT.